The clone carrying this TCR beta chain was found a few times. Its antigen remains unidentified. This sample was included in a study of T cell repertoires in cytomegalovirus infection. In germline, CDR1 is LNHDA, CDR2 SQIVND (reference sequence). This CDR3 is built from 14 residues. Trimming took 4 bases from V and 1 from J, leaving 10 bases between them. Each CDR3 protein gets one entry after TCRdb re-called the reads with MiXCR. The sample shows about 830,000 distinct CDR3 sequences, less than 35% of them seen only once. V and J are TRBV19 and TRBJ1-1; no clear D. Sequenced here: cultured CD8+ T cells from PBMCs, sampled from culture after CMV antigen stimulation. This receptor was identified in a human donor in good health (CMV status not recorded). Some clones in this sample may be carry-over from other donors' samples. CDR3 nucleotide sequence: TGTGCCAGTAGTACCGTACCGGCGAACACTGAAGCTTTCTTT. This encodes CASSTVPANTEAFF.